The subject of this entry is one T cell receptor beta chain. Its matching antigen is unknown. The junction departs from the called germline gene at one end, perhaps through a read error. This sample is drawn from a study of OX40 agonist ivuxolimab in advanced cancers. On the study more broadly: Patients treated during dose escalation were battling hepatocellular carcinoma, melanoma, renal cell or head and neck cancer. A male proportion of about 86% was recorded, with mean age approximately 56 years and range roughly 23 to 79.

Blood draws occurred at baseline, cycle 4 day 1, and cycle 7 day 1. Looked up from germline, CDR1 is SEHNR and CDR2 is FQNEAQ (reference sequence). The length of the CDR3 is 15 residues. Findings and limits, study-wide: In general, CD8+ T cells held more expanded clones than CD4+ did, on average.

TCRdb's copy holds only in-frame clones and misses some; the assay was immunoSEQ multiplex PCR. The data show more than 65,000 clones, around 89% seen once. The sequencing used CD4+ or CD8+ T cells sorted from blood, collected in a trial of the OX40 agonist ivuxolimab. The V gene is TRBV7-9, the J gene TRBJ2-1, with 10 bases lining up with TRBD2. The receptor's source is an adult with an advanced solid tumor such as melanoma, head and neck, liver or kidney cancer. This chain's CDR3 is CASSLAGATYNEQFF. CDR3 DNA sequence: TGTGCCAGCAGCCTAGCGGGGGCCACCTACAATGAGCAGTTCTTC.